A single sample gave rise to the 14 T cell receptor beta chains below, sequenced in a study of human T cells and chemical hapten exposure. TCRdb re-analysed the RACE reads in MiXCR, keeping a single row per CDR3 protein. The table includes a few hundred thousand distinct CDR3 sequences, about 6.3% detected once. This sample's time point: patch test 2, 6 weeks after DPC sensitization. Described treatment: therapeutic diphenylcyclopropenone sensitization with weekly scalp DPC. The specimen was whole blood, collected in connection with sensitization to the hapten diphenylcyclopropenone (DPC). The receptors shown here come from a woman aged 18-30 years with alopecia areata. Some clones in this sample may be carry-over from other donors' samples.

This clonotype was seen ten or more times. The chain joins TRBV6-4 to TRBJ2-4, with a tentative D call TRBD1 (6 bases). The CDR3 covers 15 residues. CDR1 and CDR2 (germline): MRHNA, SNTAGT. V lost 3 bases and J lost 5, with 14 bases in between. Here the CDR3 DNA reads TGTGCCAGCAGTGAGACAGGAGCGGACCAAAACATTCAGTACTTC. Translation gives CASSETGADQNIQYF.

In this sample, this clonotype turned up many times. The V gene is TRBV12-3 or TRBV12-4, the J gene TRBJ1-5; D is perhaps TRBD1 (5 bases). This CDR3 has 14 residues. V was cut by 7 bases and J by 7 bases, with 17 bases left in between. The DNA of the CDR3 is TGTGCCAGCACGGCCCAGGGTTCCGGGCAGCCCCAGCATTTT. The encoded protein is CASTAQGSGQPQHF.

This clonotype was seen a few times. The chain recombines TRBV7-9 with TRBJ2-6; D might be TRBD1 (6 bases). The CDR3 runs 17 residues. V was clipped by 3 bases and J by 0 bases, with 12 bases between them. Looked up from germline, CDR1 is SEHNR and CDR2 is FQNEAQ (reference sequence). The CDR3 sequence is CASSFADRPSGANVLTF. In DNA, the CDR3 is TGTGCCAGCAGCTTTGCGGACAGACCCTCTGGGGCCAACGTCCTGACTTTC.

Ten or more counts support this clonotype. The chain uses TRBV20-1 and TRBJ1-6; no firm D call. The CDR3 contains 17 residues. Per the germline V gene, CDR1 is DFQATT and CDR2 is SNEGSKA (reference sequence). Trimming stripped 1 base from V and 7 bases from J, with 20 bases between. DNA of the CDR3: TGCAGTGCTAGAGGGTTGGACTTACCCAATGGGAATTCACCCCTCCACTTT. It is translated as CSARGLDLPNGNSPLHF.

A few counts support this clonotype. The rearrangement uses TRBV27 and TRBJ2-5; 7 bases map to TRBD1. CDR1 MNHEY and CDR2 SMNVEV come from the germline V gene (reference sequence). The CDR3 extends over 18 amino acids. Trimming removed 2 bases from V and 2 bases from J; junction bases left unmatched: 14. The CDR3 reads CASSLRSRQGPLQETQYF. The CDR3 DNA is TGTGCCAGCAGTTTAAGGTCCCGACAGGGTCCTCTTCAAGAGACCCAGTACTTC.

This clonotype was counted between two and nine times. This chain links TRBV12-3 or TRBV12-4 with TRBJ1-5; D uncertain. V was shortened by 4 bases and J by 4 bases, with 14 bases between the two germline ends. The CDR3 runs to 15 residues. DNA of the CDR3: TGTGCCAGCAGTTCCCTGGCAAGGAGTAATCAGCCCCAGCATTTT. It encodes CASSSLARSNQPQHF.

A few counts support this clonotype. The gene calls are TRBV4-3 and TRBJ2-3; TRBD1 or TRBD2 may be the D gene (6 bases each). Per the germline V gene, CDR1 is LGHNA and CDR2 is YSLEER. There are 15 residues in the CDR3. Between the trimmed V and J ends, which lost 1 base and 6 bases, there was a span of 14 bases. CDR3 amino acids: CASSQVRGERDTQYF. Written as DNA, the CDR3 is TGCGCCAGCAGCCAAGTTAGGGGGGAGCGGGATACGCAGTATTTT.

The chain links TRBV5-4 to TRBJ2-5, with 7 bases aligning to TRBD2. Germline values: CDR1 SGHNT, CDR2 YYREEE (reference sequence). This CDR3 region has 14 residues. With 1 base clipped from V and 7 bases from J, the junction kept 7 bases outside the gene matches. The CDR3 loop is CASSLPSGHRTQYF. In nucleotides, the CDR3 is TGTGCCAGCAGCTTGCCTAGCGGCCATCGGACCCAGTACTTC. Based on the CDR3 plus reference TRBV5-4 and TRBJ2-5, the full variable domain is ETGVTQSPTHLIKTRGQQVTLRCSSQSGHNTVSWYQQALGQGPQFIFQYYREEENGRGNFPPRFSGLQFPNYSSELNVNALELDDSALYLCASSLPSGHRTQYFGPGTRLLVL.

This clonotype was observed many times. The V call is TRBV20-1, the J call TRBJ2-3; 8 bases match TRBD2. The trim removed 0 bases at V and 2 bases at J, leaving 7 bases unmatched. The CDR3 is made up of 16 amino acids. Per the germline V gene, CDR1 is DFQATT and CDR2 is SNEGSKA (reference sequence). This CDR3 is CSARDGVAGHTDTQYF. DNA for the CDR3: TGCAGTGCTAGAGACGGAGTAGCGGGGCACACAGATACGCAGTATTTT.

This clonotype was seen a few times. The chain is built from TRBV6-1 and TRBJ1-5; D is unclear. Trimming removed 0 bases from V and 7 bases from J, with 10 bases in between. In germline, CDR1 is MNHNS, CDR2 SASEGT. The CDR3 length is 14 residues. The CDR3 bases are TGTGCCAGCAGTGAAGCGCGCCGCATACAGCCCCAGCATTTT. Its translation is CASSEARRIQPQHF.

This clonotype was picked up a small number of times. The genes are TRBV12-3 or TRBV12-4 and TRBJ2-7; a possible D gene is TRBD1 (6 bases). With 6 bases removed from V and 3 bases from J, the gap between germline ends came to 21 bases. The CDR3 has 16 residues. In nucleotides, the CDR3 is TGTGCCAGCAGCGTAGAAGGGACAATAAAAGGCTACGAGCAGTACTTC. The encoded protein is CASSVEGTIKGYEQYF.

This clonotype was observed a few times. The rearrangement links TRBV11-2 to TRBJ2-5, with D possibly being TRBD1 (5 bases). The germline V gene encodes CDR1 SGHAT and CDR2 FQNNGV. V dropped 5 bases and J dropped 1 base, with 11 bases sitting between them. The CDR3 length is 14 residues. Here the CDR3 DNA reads TGTGCCAGCAGCCACGTAACAGGCCAAGAGACCCAGTACTTC. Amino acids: CASSHVTGQETQYF.

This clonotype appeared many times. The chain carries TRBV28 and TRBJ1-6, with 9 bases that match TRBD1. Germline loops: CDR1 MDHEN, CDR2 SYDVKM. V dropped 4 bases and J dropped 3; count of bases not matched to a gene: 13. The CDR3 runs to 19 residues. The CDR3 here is CASSYDGTGSDFYNSPLHF. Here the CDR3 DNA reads TGTGCCAGCAGTTACGATGGGACAGGGTCGGACTTCTATAATTCACCCCTCCACTTT.

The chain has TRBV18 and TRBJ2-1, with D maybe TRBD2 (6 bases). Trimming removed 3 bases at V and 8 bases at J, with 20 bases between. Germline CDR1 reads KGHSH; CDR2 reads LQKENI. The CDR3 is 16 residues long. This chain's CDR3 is CASSPSVPRAGYEQFF. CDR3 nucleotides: TGTGCCAGCTCACCGTCGGTACCTCGCGCGGGATATGAGCAGTTCTTC.